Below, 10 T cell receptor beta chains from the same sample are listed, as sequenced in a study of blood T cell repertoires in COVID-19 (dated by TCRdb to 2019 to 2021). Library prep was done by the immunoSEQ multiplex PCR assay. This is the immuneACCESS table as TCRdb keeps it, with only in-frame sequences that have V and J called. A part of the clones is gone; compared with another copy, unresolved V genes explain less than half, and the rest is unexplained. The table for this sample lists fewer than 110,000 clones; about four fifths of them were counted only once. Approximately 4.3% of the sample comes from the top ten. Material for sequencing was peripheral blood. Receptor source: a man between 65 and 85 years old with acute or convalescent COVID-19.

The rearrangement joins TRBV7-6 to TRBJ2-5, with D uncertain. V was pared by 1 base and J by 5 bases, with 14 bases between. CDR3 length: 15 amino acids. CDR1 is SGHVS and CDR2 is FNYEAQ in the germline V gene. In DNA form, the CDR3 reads TGTGCCAGCAGCTTAGAGGTAGCCAGTTCGGAGACCCAGTACTTC. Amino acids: CASSLEVASSETQYF.

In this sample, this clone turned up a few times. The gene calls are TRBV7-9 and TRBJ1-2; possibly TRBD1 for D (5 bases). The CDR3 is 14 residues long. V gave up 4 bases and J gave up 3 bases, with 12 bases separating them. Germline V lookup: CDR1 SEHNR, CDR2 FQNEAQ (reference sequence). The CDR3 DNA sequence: TGTGCCAGCAGCTCACAGGTTCCTGACTATGGCTACACCTTC. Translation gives CASSSQVPDYGYTF.

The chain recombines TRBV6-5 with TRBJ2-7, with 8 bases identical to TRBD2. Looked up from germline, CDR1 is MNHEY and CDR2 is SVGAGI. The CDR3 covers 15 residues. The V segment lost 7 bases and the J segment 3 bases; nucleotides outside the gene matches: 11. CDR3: CASKWRGAISYEQYF. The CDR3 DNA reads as TGTGCCAGCAAGTGGCGGGGGGCCATCAGCTACGAGCAGTACTTC.

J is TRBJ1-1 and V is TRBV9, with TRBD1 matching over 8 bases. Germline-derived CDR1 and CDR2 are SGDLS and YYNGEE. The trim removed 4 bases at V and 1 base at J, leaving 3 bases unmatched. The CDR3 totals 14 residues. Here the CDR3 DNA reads TGTGCCAGCAGCACAGGGGGGAGGAACACTGAAGCTTTCTTT. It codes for CASSTGGRNTEAFF.

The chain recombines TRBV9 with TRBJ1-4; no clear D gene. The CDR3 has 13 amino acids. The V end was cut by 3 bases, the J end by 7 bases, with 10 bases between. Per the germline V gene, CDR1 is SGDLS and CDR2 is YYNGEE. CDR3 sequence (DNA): TGTGCCAGCAGCGCGTTCGGGAGTGAAAAACTGTTTTTT. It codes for CASSAFGSEKLFF.

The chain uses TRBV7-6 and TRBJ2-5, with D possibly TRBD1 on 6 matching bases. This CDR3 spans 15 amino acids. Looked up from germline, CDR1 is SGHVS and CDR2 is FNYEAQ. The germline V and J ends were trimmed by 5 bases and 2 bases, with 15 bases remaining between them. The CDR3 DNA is TGTGCCAGCAGCGTTAGTACAGGGAATCAAGAGACCCAGTACTTC. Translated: CASSVSTGNQETQYF.

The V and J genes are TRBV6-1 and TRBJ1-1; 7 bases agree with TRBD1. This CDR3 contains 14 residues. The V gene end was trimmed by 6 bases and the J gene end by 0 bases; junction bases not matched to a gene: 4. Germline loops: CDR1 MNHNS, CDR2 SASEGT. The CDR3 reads CASRPGQLNTEAFF. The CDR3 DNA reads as TGTGCCAGCAGGCCGGGACAGTTGAACACTGAAGCTTTCTTT.

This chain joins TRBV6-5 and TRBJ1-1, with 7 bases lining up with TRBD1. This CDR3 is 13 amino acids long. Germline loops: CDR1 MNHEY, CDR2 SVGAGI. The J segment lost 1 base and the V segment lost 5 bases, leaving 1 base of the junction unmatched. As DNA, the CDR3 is TGTGCCAGCAGTCGGACAGGGAACACTGAAGCTTTCTTT. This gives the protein CASSRTGNTEAFF.

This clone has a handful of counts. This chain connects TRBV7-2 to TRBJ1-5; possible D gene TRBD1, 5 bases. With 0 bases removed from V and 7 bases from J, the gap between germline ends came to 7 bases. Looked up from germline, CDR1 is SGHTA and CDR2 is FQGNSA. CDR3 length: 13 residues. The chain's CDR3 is CASSLAQGQPQHF. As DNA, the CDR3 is TGTGCCAGCAGCTTAGCGCAGGGACAGCCCCAGCATTTT.

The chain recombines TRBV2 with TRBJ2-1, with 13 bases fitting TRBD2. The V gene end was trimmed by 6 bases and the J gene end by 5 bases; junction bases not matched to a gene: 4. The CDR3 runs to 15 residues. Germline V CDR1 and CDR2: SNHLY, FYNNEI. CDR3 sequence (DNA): TGTGCCAGCAGAGTGACTAGCGGGGGGAACAATGAGCAGTTCTTC. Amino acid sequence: CASRVTSGGNNEQFF.